One T cell receptor beta chain is described in this entry. Its antigen is not known. Using its own MiXCR run on the RACE reads, TCRdb lists one record per CDR3 protein. The sample contains 300,000 to 450,000 distinct CDR3 sequences, roughly 4.6% of which appear only once. This entry belongs to a study of human T cells and chemical hapten exposure. General observations from the study: Alopecia in the donors means their immune response may deviate from healthy people's.

Stated time point: pre-sensitization, week 0. Specified treatment: therapeutic diphenylcyclopropenone sensitization with weekly scalp DPC. The sample was whole blood, taken in connection with sensitization to the hapten diphenylcyclopropenone (DPC). The source is a woman aged 45-60 years with alopecia areata. Some clones in this sample may be carry-over from other donors' samples.

In nucleotides, the CDR3 is TGTGCCAGCAATCGTGGTGGACCAGGGGCGTTCACAGATACGCAGTATTTT. Residues: CASNRGGPGAFTDTQYF. The chain couples TRBV6-5 to TRBJ2-3; the D gene is possibly TRBD1 (6 bases). V was pared by 7 bases and J by 2 bases, with 22 bases between. This CDR3 comprises 17 residues. Germline V gives CDR1 MNHEY, CDR2 SVGAGI.